The T cell receptor beta chain under discussion was sequenced for a study of shared clonotypes between healthy human individuals. V was clipped by 2 bases and J by 7 bases; unmatched bases: 4. The CDR3 spans 13 residues. Germline V gives CDR1 MNHNS, CDR2 SASEGT. Profiling relied on immunoSEQ multiplex PCR, and the TCRdb table lists in-frame clones only, not all of them. Among about 110,000 clones listed, roughly 66% were seen once. This clone was counted between two and nine times. The sequence derives from a woman in her twenties or thirties in good health. The gene calls are TRBV6-1 and TRBJ1-1, with 7 bases identical to TRBD1. The sample taken for sequencing was memory CD8+ T cells sorted from blood. Subset specified: CD45RO+ cells pooled with CCR7-negative TemRA cells. CDR3 coding DNA: TGTGCCAGCAGTGAACAGGGGGTTGTTGAAGCTTTCTTT. This codes for CASSEQGVVEAFF.